This record covers a single TCR beta chain. Its target is unknown. This entry comes from a study of prognosis after radiotherapy for stage I lung cancer. As for the study in general: Radiotherapy: SBRT, 3 to 5 fractions, biologically effective dose at least 100 Gy.

The CDR3 loop spans 14 amino acids. CDR1 is MGHRA, CDR2 YSYEKL, per germline. The germline V and J ends were trimmed by 2 bases and 5 bases, with 10 bases remaining between them. CDR3 of TCR beta was amplified from genomic DNA via a two-round multiplex PCR. Gene-specific primers for each TRBV and TRBJ gene drove first-round PCR. TCRdb called the multiplex PCR reads again in MiXCR, with one record for every CDR3 protein. The sample has more than 15,000 distinct CDR3 sequences, 17% seen once. Whole-study findings and limits: Some patients went on to develop distant metastases. Their Shannon entropy after stereotactic body radiation therapy was lower, and its change from baseline was also lower.

The chain employs TRBV4-1 and TRBJ1-5; D is ambiguous. The sequence derives from a donor aged 50 or older with non-small cell lung cancer. This sample comprised PBMCs, obtained before or after stereotactic body radiation therapy (not recorded which). The CDR3 is CASSQIRVDQPQHF. The DNA of the CDR3 is TGCGCCAGCAGCCAAATCAGAGTCGATCAGCCCCAGCATTTT.